The rows below give T cell receptor beta chains drawn from one sample of a study of T-cell memory formation after mild COVID-19. TCRdb redid the calling of the 5' RACE reads with MiXCR, one entry per CDR3 protein. The sample lists about half a million distinct CDR3 sequences; 15% to 20% were seen once. Sequencing was performed on PBMCs or a T cell subset sorted from them (not recorded which). These receptor sequences come from an adult woman who had mild COVID-19 (a few samples of this study predate the infection). Cell type and time point are not known. Each CDR3 is given with its conserved first and last residue. D genes are given only for firm matches. Size values are once, few and many counts, or a class for expanded clones, and some rows have none.

V	length	D	J	size	CDR3	DNA
TRBV5-1	15	TRBD2	TRBJ2-1	many	CASSGGLSENNEQFF	TGCGCCAGCAGCGGGGGACTAAGCGAGAACAATGAGCAGTTCTTC
TRBV19	13	-	TRBJ2-7	few	CATSGAGTYEQYF	TGTGCCACCTCGGGAGCGGGCACCTACGAGCAGTACTTC
TRBV12-3/TRBV12-4	14	-	TRBJ2-4	many	CASSDPRDTTSLYF	TGTGCCAGCAGTGACCCCCGGGACACGACCTCGTTATACTTC
TRBV5-1	15	TRBD1	TRBJ1-3	few	CASSPDRGGRNTIYF	TGCGCCAGCAGCCCCGACAGGGGGGGAAGAAACACCATATATTTT
TRBV20-1	14	-	TRBJ1-6	-	CSVRRQAPPFLLHF	TGCAGTGTTAGAAGACAGGCTCCTCCCTTCCTCCTCCACTTT
TRBV7-7	16	-	TRBJ2-5	once	CASSLADASGEETQYF	TGTGCCAGCAGCTTAGCGGACGCCTCGGGGGAAGAGACCCAGTACTTC
TRBV12-3/TRBV12-4	17	TRBD2	TRBJ2-1	-	CASSLERVAGAYVEQFF	TGTGCCAGCAGCCTAGAAAGAGTAGCGGGAGCTTATGTTGAGCAGTTCTTC
TRBV6-1	13	-	TRBJ2-5	few	CASSWAGTETQYF	TGTGCCAGCAGCTGGGCGGGGACAGAGACCCAGTACTTC
TRBV29-1	13	-	TRBJ1-2	-	CSADTGSATGYTF	TGCAGCGCCGACACAGGGTCCGCTACTGGCTACACCTTC
TRBV7-2	12	-	TRBJ2-1	many	CASSPLSTPQFF	TGTGCCAGCAGCCCTCTTTCAACCCCCCAGTTCTTC
TRBV7-3	17	-	TRBJ2-1	-	CASSLRPVVTSYNEQFF	TGTGCCAGCAGCTTAAGGCCCGTAGTCACGTCCTACAATGAGCAGTTCTTC
TRBV5-1	15	-	TRBJ2-7	many	CASSQDSTRSYEQYF	TGCGCCAGCAGCCAAGATTCGACCCGCTCCTACGAGCAGTACTTC